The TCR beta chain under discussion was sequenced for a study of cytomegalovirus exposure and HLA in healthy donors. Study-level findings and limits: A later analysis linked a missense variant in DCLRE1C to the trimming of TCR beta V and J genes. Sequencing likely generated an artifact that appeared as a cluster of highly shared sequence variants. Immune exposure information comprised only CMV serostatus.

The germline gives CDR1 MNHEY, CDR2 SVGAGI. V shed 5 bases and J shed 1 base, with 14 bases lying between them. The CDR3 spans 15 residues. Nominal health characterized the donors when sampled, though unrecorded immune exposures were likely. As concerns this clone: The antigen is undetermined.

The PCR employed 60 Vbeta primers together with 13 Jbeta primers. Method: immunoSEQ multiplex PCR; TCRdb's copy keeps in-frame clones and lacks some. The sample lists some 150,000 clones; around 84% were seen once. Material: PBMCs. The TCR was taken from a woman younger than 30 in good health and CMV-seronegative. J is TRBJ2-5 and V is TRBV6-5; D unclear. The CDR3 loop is CASSRRPRFQETQYF. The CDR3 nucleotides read TGTGCCAGCAGTAGACGTCCCAGGTTCCAAGAGACCCAGTACTTC.